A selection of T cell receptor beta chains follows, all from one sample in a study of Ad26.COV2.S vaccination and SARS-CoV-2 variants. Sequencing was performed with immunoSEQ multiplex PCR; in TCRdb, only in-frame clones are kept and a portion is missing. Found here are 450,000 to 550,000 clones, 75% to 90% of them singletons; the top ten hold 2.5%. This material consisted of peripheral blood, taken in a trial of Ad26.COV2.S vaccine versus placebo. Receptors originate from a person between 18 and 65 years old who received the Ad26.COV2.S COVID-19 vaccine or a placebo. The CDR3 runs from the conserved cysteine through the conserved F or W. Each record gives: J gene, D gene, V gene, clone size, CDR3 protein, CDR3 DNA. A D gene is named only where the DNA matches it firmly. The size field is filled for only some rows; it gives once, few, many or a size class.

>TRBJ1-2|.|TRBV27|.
CASRNRDRYYGYTF
TGTGCCAGCAGAAACAGGGACCGGTACTATGGCTACACCTTC
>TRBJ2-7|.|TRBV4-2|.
CASSQDPGMQQYF
TGTGCCAGCAGCCAAGACCCAGGGATGCAGCAGTACTTC
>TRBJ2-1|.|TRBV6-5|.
CASRTTGRDNEQFF
TGTGCCAGCAGGACGACGGGTCGGGACAATGAGCAGTTCTTC
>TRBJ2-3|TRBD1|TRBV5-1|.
CASSLIGTGSDTQYF
TGCGCCAGCAGCTTGATCGGGACAGGGTCAGATACGCAGTATTTT
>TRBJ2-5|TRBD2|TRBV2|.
CASRQTSGSETQYF
TGTGCCAGCAGGCAGACTAGCGGGAGTGAGACCCAGTACTTC
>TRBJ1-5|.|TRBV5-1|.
CASSLGEGHQPQHF
TGCGCCAGCAGCTTGGGGGAAGGGCATCAGCCCCAGCATTTT
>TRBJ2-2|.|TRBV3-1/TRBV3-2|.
CASSQGAVNTGELFF
TGTGCCAGCAGCCAGGGTGCGGTCAACACCGGGGAGCTGTTTTTT
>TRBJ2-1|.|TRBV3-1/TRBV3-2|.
CASSRGVGNNEQFF
TGTGCCAGCAGCCGCGGGGTAGGGAACAATGAGCAGTTCTTC
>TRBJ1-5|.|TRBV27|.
CASSLFGGLQNQPQHF
TGTGCCAGCAGTTTATTTGGGGGGCTGCAGAATCAGCCCCAGCATTTT
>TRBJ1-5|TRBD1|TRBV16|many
CASSPQTGVNNQPQHF
TGTGCCAGCAGCCCCCAGACAGGGGTGAATAATCAGCCCCAGCATTTT
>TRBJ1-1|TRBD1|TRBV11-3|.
CASSFGRGRGTEAFF
TGTGCCAGCAGCTTCGGGAGGGGGCGGGGGACTGAAGCTTTCTTT
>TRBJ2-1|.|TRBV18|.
CASSNLRDGDNEQFF
TGTGCCAGCTCGAATCTCCGGGACGGTGACAATGAGCAGTTCTTC
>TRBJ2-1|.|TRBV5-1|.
CASSLSSVPGNEQFF
TGCGCCAGCAGCTTGTCCTCGGTTCCGGGCAATGAGCAGTTCTTC
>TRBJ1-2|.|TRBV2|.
CASDTVGGRTF
TGTGCCAGCGACACAGTGGGCGGGCGGACCTTC
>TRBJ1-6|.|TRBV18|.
CASSPTLGSNSPLHF
TGTGCCAGCTCTCCCACGCTAGGATCGAATTCACCCCTCCACTTT
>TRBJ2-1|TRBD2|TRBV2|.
CASSEGAGVRYNEQFF
TGTGCCAGCAGTGAAGGGGCGGGGGTTAGGTACAATGAGCAGTTCTTC
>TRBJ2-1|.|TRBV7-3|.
CASSFSRVNPNEQFF
TGTGCCAGCAGCTTCTCCAGGGTGAATCCCAATGAGCAGTTCTTC
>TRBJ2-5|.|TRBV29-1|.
CSATRGDRSAQYF
TGCAGCGCGACGCGGGGGGACAGGTCCGCCCAGTACTTC
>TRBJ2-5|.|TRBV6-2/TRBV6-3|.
CASSNRVETQYF
TGTGCCAGCAGTAACAGGGTAGAGACCCAGTACTTC
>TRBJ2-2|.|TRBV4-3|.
CASSQDSSRTGELFF
TGCGCCAGCAGCCAAGATTCTAGCAGGACCGGGGAGCTGTTTTTT
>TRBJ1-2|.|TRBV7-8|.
CASSSPLGHNYGYTF
TGTGCCAGCAGCTCCCCGTTGGGCCACAACTATGGCTACACCTTC
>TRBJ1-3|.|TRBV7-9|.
CASSSWTVSSGNTIYF
TGTGCCAGCAGCTCGTGGACAGTTAGCTCTGGAAACACCATATATTTT
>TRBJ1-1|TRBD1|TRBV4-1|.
CASSQPGQGFEAFF
TGCGCCAGCAGCCAGCCGGGACAGGGCTTTGAAGCTTTCTTT
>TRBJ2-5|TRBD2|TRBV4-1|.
CASSQGTSGSGETQYF
TGCGCCAGCAGCCAGGGGACTAGCGGGAGTGGAGAGACCCAGTACTTC
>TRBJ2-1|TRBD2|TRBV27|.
CASSLYGGGAFEQFF
TGTGCCAGCAGTTTATATGGCGGGGGGGCCTTCGAGCAGTTCTTC
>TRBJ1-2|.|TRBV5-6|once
CASSLWGSGYTF
TGTGCCAGCAGCTTGTGGGGGAGCGGCTACACCTTC
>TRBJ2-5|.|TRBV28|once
CASSLWRRETQYF
TGTGCCAGCAGTTTATGGCGGCGAGAGACCCAGTACTTC
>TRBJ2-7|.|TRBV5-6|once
CASSEDGLDEQYF
TGTGCCAGCAGCGAGGACGGGCTGGACGAGCAGTACTTC
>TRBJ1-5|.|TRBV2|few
CASSFFEVAQHF
TGTGCCAGCAGTTTTTTCGAGGTGGCCCAGCATTTT
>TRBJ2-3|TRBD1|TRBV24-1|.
CATSDPRQGENAQYF
TGTGCCACCAGTGACCCCCGACAGGGTGAAAATGCGCAGTATTTT
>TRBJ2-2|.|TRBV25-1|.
CASSDFRANTGELFF
TGTGCCAGCAGTGACTTCAGGGCGAACACCGGGGAGCTGTTTTTT
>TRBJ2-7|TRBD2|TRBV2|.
CASSARAGEPYEQYF
TGTGCCAGTTCGGCCAGAGCGGGGGAACCCTACGAGCAGTACTTC
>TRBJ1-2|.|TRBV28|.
CASSFRRGRPPYGYTF
TGTGCCAGCAGTTTTAGGCGAGGTAGACCTCCGTATGGCTACACCTTC
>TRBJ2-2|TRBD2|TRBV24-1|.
CATSEFGTSGGPNTGELFF
TGTGCCACCAGTGAGTTCGGGACTAGCGGGGGGCCGAACACCGGGGAGCTGTTTTTT
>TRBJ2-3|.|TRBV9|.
CASSVAGRQDTQYF
TGTGCCAGCAGCGTAGCGGGACGACAAGATACGCAGTATTTT
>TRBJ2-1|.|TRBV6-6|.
CASSYGRLADEQFF
TGTGCCAGCAGTTACGGTAGGCTAGCCGATGAGCAGTTCTTC
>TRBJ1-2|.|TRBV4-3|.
CASSQEQGGGYTF
TGCGCCAGCAGCCAAGAACAGGGAGGTGGCTACACCTTC
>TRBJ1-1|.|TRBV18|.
CASLDVLDTEAFF
TGTGCCAGCCTAGATGTGCTTGACACTGAAGCTTTCTTT
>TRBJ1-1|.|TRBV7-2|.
CASSLGPQGKMNTEAFF
TGTGCCAGCAGCTTAGGGCCTCAGGGGAAGATGAACACTGAAGCTTTCTTT
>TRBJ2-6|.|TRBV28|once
CASSSARTSGANVLTF
TGTGCCAGCAGTTCCGCAAGGACATCTGGGGCCAACGTCCTGACTTTC
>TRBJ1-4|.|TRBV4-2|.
CASSQEGSRATNEKLFF
TGTGCCAGCAGCCAAGAAGGATCGAGGGCAACTAATGAAAAACTGTTTTTT
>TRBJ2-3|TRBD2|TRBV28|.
CASSLDLAGGGTDTQYF
TGTGCCAGCAGTTTAGATTTGGCGGGGGGGGGCACAGATACGCAGTATTTT
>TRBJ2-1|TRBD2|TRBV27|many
CASSKLAGESYNEQFF
TGTGCCAGCAGTAAACTAGCGGGAGAGTCCTACAATGAGCAGTTCTTC
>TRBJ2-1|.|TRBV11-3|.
CASSLGGSYNEQFF
TGTGCCAGCAGCTTAGGGGGTTCCTACAATGAGCAGTTCTTC
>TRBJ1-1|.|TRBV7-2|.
CASSARVVMDTEAFF
TGTGCCAGCAGCGCCAGGGTTGTCATGGACACTGAAGCTTTCTTT